Following are 10 T cell receptor beta chains from one sample sequenced in a study of cytomegalovirus exposure and HLA in healthy donors (dated by TCRdb to about 2017). Preparation of the library involved the immunoSEQ multiplex PCR assay. The multiplex PCR relied on a mix of 60 forward primers for TCR Vbeta segments and 13 reverse primers for TCR Jbeta segments. The immuneACCESS repertoire file appears here via TCRdb, limited to in-frame rearrangements. These files lack a portion of the clones; in checked studies, under half of the deficit traces to unresolved V genes, and the cause of the others is not known. The sample contains tens of thousands of clones, approximately 60% of them found a single time. Roughly 4% of the sample goes to the ten largest clones. The sequencing sample was made of PBMCs. Receptor source: a male donor in good health and CMV-seropositive.

Here the CDR3 reads CASSSDRVDQPQHF. Written as DNA, the CDR3 is TGTGCCAGCAGCTCGGACAGGGTAGATCAGCCCCAGCATTTT. The chain is built from TRBV7-9 and TRBJ1-5; 8 bases match TRBD1. The J segment lost 5 bases and the V segment lost 4 bases, leaving 4 bases of the junction unmatched. This CDR3 is built from 14 residues. Germline V gene data show CDR1 as SEHNR and CDR2 as FQNEAQ (reference sequence).

In this sample, this clone turned up a few times. CDR3 coding DNA: TGTGCCAGCAGCCTACTGGGGGGGGCGTCTGAGCAGTACTTC. Translated: CASSLLGGASEQYF. This chain uses TRBV14 with TRBJ2-7; a weak D match, TRBD2 (7 bases). Germline-derived CDR1 and CDR2 are SGHDN and FVKESK. CDR3 length equals 14 residues. V lost 4 bases and J lost 7, with 17 bases in between.

J is TRBJ1-1 and V is TRBV7-6; the D is unclear. This CDR3 is built from 16 residues. Per the germline V gene, CDR1 is SGHVS and CDR2 is FNYEAQ. With 0 bases removed from V and 0 bases from J, the gap between germline ends came to 11 bases. CDR3 nucleotides: TGTGCCAGCAGCTTAGCCCCCCTTACACTGAACACTGAAGCTTTCTTT. Amino acid sequence: CASSLAPLTLNTEAFF.

This clone was observed a handful of times. The chain links TRBV6-6 to TRBJ2-2, with unresolved D. Per germline, CDR1 MNHNY and CDR2 SVGAGI (reference sequence). The CDR3 totals 15 residues. V lost 0 bases, J lost 1 base, and 6 bases lay in between. The CDR3 coding sequence is TGTGCCAGCAGTTACTCGGCTGAGAACACCGGGGAGCTGTTTTTT. It translates to CASSYSAENTGELFF.

The chain has TRBV4-2 and TRBJ2-2, with 10 bases fitting TRBD2. Germline V lookup: CDR1 LGHNA, CDR2 YNFKEQ. The CDR3 is 16 amino acids. Trimming took 4 bases from V and 0 from J; bases not matched to a gene: 2. Here the CDR3 DNA reads TGTGCCAGCAGCCTAGCGGGGGGAGCGAACACCGGGGAGCTGTTTTTT. This sequence encodes CASSLAGGANTGELFF.

This clone has more than one count but fewer than ten. This rearrangement joins TRBV6-1 to TRBJ1-2, with D uncertain. CDR3 size: 15 residues. V lost 7 bases to trimming and J lost 2 bases, with 17 bases between them. The germline V gene has CDR1 MNHNS and CDR2 SASEGT. The CDR3, as DNA: TGTGCCAGCACCAACGTGGGGAGGGCAAACTATGGCTACACCTTC. This gives the protein CASTNVGRANYGYTF.

This clone was observed once. The rearrangement links TRBV7-6 to TRBJ1-1, with TRBD1 identical over 10 bases. V shed 5 bases and J 0 bases; nucleotides not matched to a gene: 3. Germline loops: CDR1 SGHVS, CDR2 FNYEAQ. The CDR3 length is 15 residues. The CDR3 DNA follows: TGTGCCAGCAGCGTCGGACAGGGGGTGAACACTGAAGCTTTCTTT. Protein product: CASSVGQGVNTEAFF.

This clone has more than one count but fewer than ten. The J gene is TRBJ2-5, the V gene TRBV7-6; 15 nucleotides align to TRBD2. J lost 5 bases, V lost 4 bases, and 8 bases had no gene match. Germline V gene sequence: CDR1 SGHVS, CDR2 FNYEAQ. The CDR3 totals 17 residues. In nucleotides, the CDR3 is TGTGCCAGCAGCTCCCTGGGACTAGCGGGGGGCGGGGAGACCCAGTACTTC. Translated: CASSSLGLAGGGETQYF.

CDR3 nucleotides: TGTGCCACCATGATCCCGGGGGAGCAGTACTTC. As protein: CATMIPGEQYF. The chain has TRBV10-3 and TRBJ2-7, with a possible D match to TRBD2 (5 bases). Trimming took off 10 bases at V and 7 bases at J, with 14 bases between the two ends. This CDR3 is 11 amino acids long. Per the germline V gene, CDR1 is ENHRY and CDR2 is SYGVKD.

This clone was counted only a few times. This chain links TRBV28 with TRBJ2-7; 8 bases map to TRBD1. With V trimmed by 5 bases and J by 2 bases, 5 bases remained unmatched. The V gene's germline CDR1 is MDHEN and CDR2 SYDVKM. This CDR3 contains 14 residues. CDR3 loop: CASSGTGGPYEQYF. The CDR3 nucleotides are TGTGCCAGCAGTGGGACAGGAGGTCCCTACGAGCAGTACTTC.